These 27 T cell receptor beta chains came from one sample sequenced in a study of T cell clonotyping in hematopoietic cell transplantation. Profiled with immunoSEQ multiplex PCR; TCRdb holds only in-frame clones, not every one. The table records over 4,500 clones, 72% of them present only once. Sequences were derived from PBMCs, sampled 100 days after allogeneic stem cell transplant. The receptors derive from a female patient in her fifties or sixties who had an allogeneic stem cell transplant, so the T cells may come from the graft donor. Some clones in this sample may be carry-over from other donors' samples.

This clone was counted between two and nine times. This chain connects TRBV18 to TRBJ2-7; D gene uncertain. Trimming pared 4 bases from V and 0 bases from J, leaving 10 bases between. The CDR3 is made up of 14 amino acids. From germline, CDR1 is KGHSH and CDR2 LQKENI. The CDR3 is CASSLAGYSYEQYF. CDR3 nucleotide sequence: TGTGCCAGCTCACTGGCAGGTTACTCCTACGAGCAGTACTTC.

The rearrangement uses TRBV10-3 and TRBJ2-1, with 11 bases that match TRBD2. Germline V CDR1 and CDR2: ENHRY, SYGVKD. V dropped 3 bases and J dropped 7; count of bases not matched to a gene: 14. The CDR3 runs 18 residues. CDR3 sequence: CAISDALASGRRGNEQFF. The DNA of the CDR3 is TGTGCCATCAGTGATGCTTTGGCTAGCGGGAGGAGGGGGAATGAGCAGTTCTTC.

The V gene is TRBV7-9, the J gene TRBJ2-5, with D unresolved. The germline V gene encodes CDR1 SEHNR and CDR2 FQNEAQ (reference sequence). The CDR3 is 14 amino acids. With 1 base removed from V and 5 bases from J, the gap between germline ends came to 11 bases. CDR3 loop: CASSLERPWETQYF. CDR3 DNA: TGTGCCAGCAGCTTAGAAAGGCCTTGGGAGACCCAGTACTTC.

V gene TRBV7-9 combines with J gene TRBJ2-1, with D perhaps TRBD1 or TRBD2 (5 bases each). This CDR3 comprises 18 residues. V was clipped by 1 base and J by 0 bases, with 16 bases between them. Per germline, CDR1 SEHNR and CDR2 FQNEAQ (reference sequence). CDR3 amino acids: CASSLGGRQGVSYNEQFF. The CDR3 DNA is TGTGCCAGCAGCTTAGGTGGTCGGCAGGGAGTCTCCTACAATGAGCAGTTCTTC. The whole variable domain, filled in from reference TRBV7-9 and TRBJ2-1, reads DTGVSQNPRHKITKRGQNVTFRCDPISEHNRLYWYRQTLGQGPEFLTYFQNEAQLEKSRLLSDRFSAERPKGSFSTLEIQRTEQGDSAMYLCASSLGGRQGVSYNEQFFGPGTRLTVL.

This rearrangement joins TRBV10-1 to TRBJ1-1; tentative D call: TRBD1 (6 bases). CDR1 is WNHNN, CDR2 SYGVQD, per germline (reference sequence). The ends were cut back, 3 bases at V and 7 bases at J, with 15 bases in the middle. The CDR3 runs to 14 residues. CDR3 sequence: CASSDGGGVSEAFF. In DNA form, the CDR3 reads TGCGCCAGCAGTGATGGAGGGGGGGTAAGTGAAGCTTTCTTT.

This chain links TRBV10-2 with TRBJ2-1; no clear D gene. This CDR3 has 13 residues. Germline V CDR1 and CDR2: WSHSY, SAAADI. The V and J ends lost 6 bases and 10 bases respectively, with 16 bases between them. DNA of the CDR3: TGCGCCAGCAGATCCGGTTCAATCCACGAGCAGTTCTTC. This codes for CASRSGSIHEQFF.

This clone was recorded a few times. The CDR3 DNA follows: TGTGCCAGCAGTTGGACTAGCGGAGGCTACGAGCAGTACTTC. As protein: CASSWTSGGYEQYF. The chain is built from TRBV6-5 and TRBJ2-7; 10 bases agree with TRBD2. Germline loops: CDR1 MNHEY, CDR2 SVGAGI. With 4 bases clipped from V and 3 bases from J, the junction kept 3 bases outside the gene matches. The CDR3 extends over 14 amino acids.

This sequence joins TRBV10-3 and TRBJ1-2, with 7 bases fitting TRBD1. Trimming took 8 bases from V and 12 from J; bases not matched to a gene: 18. The germline gives CDR1 ENHRY, CDR2 SYGVKD. There are 14 residues in the CDR3. The DNA for the CDR3 is TGTGCCATCTCCGTTGACAGGGAATGGTTAGGGAACACCTTC. Its translation: CAISVDREWLGNTF.

This rearrangement joins TRBV28 to TRBJ2-7; tentatively, D is TRBD1 (6 bases). Germline values: CDR1 MDHEN, CDR2 SYDVKM. This CDR3 has 14 residues. Trimming took off 6 bases at V and 2 bases at J, with 14 bases between the two ends. Here the CDR3 reads CASRSQGLPYEQYF. The DNA for the CDR3 is TGTGCCAGCAGGTCGCAGGGGCTTCCCTACGAGCAGTACTTC.

The genes are TRBV5-6 and TRBJ2-7, with 7 bases matching TRBD2. The germline V gene encodes CDR1 SGHDT and CDR2 YYEEEE. The CDR3 sequence is 15 residues long. V lost 0 bases and J lost 3; bases outside the gene matches: 6. DNA for the CDR3: TGTGCCAGCAGCTTGGTGGGAGGGATCGGCTACGAGCAGTACTTC. Encoded protein: CASSLVGGIGYEQYF.

CDR3 DNA sequence: TGTGCCAGTAGAAGGGGAGGCTCCGAAGCTTTCTTT. It is translated as CASRRGGSEAFF. This chain links TRBV19 with TRBJ1-1, with D tentatively TRBD1 (5 bases). The germline V gene has CDR1 LNHDA and CDR2 SQIVND (reference sequence). This CDR3 is 12 amino acids long. Trimming cost V 6 bases and J 8 bases, with 13 bases left between them. Full variable domain (outside the CDR3, taken from reference TRBV19 and TRBJ1-1): DGGITQSPKYLFRKEGQNVTLSCEQNLNHDAMYWYRQDPGQGLRLIYYSQIVNDFQKGDIAEGYSVSREKKESFPLTVTSAQKNPTAFYLCASRRGGSEAFFGQGTRLTVV.

V gene TRBV4-2 combines with J gene TRBJ2-1; D may be TRBD1 or TRBD2 (5 bases each). Trimming took 0 bases from V and 0 from J, leaving 24 bases between them. CDR3 length equals 21 residues. Per the germline V gene, CDR1 is LGHNA and CDR2 is YNFKEQ. This CDR3 reads CASSQDRQGRERISSYNEQFF. The CDR3, as DNA: TGTGCCAGCAGCCAAGATCGCCAGGGCAGGGAGAGGATTAGCTCCTACAATGAGCAGTTCTTC.

The chain carries TRBV4-3 and TRBJ2-4; no definite D call. Germline V gene sequence: CDR1 LGHNA, CDR2 YSLEER. Trimming took off 1 base at V and 6 bases at J, with 7 bases between the two ends. This CDR3 contains 13 residues. CDR3 coding DNA: TGCGCCAGCAGCCAAGCTCAAACAAACATTCAGTACTTC. Residues: CASSQAQTNIQYF.

This chain uses TRBV11-3 with TRBJ2-2, with TRBD2 matching over 15 bases. After removal of 5 bases from V and 0 bases from J, the junction contained 4 bases not matched to a gene. Looked up from germline, CDR1 is SGHNT and CDR2 is YENEEA. This CDR3 has 18 residues. CDR3 DNA: TGTGCCAGCAGCCCGGGACTAGCGGGAGGCGCGAACACCGGGGAGCTGTTTTTT. It codes for CASSPGLAGGANTGELFF.

This chain joins TRBV11-2 and TRBJ2-7; 7 nucleotides match TRBD2. Germline V lookup: CDR1 SGHAT, CDR2 FQNNGV. CDR3 size: 15 residues. V was pared by 1 base and J by 4 bases, with 7 bases of the junction left unmatched. The CDR3 is CASSLVPSGVYEQYF. Here the CDR3 DNA reads TGTGCCAGCAGCTTAGTTCCTAGCGGAGTTTACGAGCAGTACTTC.

The rearrangement links TRBV10-1 to TRBJ2-2; no reliable D call. The length of the CDR3 is 16 residues. V was pared by 0 bases and J by 8 bases, with 16 bases between. The germline V gene encodes CDR1 WNHNN and CDR2 SYGVQD (reference sequence). The CDR3 sequence is CASSESLPDRTGELFF. In DNA form, the CDR3 reads TGCGCCAGCAGTGAGTCCCTACCAGATAGAACGGGGGAGCTGTTTTTT.

The V and J genes are TRBV11-2 and TRBJ2-2, with 7 bases that match TRBD2. The CDR3 runs 12 residues. Looked up from germline, CDR1 is SGHAT and CDR2 is FQNNGV. J gave up 8 bases and V 5 bases, and 2 bases lay outside the gene matches. The CDR3 region has the DNA TGTGCCAGCAGCCCAGCGGGAGGGGAGCTGTTTTTT. It is translated as CASSPAGGELFF.

The V call is TRBV6-5, the J call TRBJ2-5, with a possible D match to TRBD2 (5 bases). Germline CDR1 MNHEY, CDR2 SVGAGI. V was shortened by 3 bases and J by 5 bases, with 13 bases between the two germline ends. This CDR3 is built from 14 residues. The CDR3 sequence is CASSYGLAGETQYF. The DNA for the CDR3 is TGTGCCAGCAGTTATGGCCTAGCCGGTGAGACCCAGTACTTC.

The chain links TRBV5-6 to TRBJ2-5; TRBD1 agrees at 7 bases. V was pared by 0 bases and J by 1 base, with 6 bases of the junction left unmatched. The CDR3 extends over 16 amino acids. CDR1 is SGHDT and CDR2 is YYEEEE in the germline V gene. The CDR3 sequence is CASSLGPTGTQETQYF. The CDR3 bases are TGTGCCAGCAGCTTGGGGCCGACAGGGACCCAAGAGACCCAGTACTTC. Combining the CDR3 with reference TRBV5-6 and TRBJ2-5 gives the whole variable domain DAGVTQSPTHLIKTRGQQVTLRCSPKSGHDTVSWYQQALGQGPQFIFQYYEEEERQRGNFPDRFSGHQFPNYSSELNVNALLLGDSALYLCASSLGPTGTQETQYFGPGTRLLVL.

The J gene is TRBJ2-7, the V gene TRBV10-2; maybe TRBD1 (6 bases). The CDR3 extends over 12 amino acids. Germline lookup yields CDR1 WSHSY and CDR2 SAAADI. Trimming removed 10 bases at V and 4 bases at J, with 14 bases between. CDR3 amino acids: CATSRDTYEQYF. The DNA for the CDR3 is TGCGCCACCAGCCGGGACACTTACGAGCAGTACTTC.

The chain links TRBV7-6 to TRBJ2-7; 15 bases align to TRBD2. The V segment lost 1 base and the J segment 4 bases; nucleotides outside the gene matches: 2. This CDR3 has 16 amino acids. Per germline, CDR1 SGHVS and CDR2 FNYEAQ. The CDR3 sequence is CASSLEGTSGRYEQYF. In nucleotides, the CDR3 is TGTGCCAGCAGCTTAGAGGGGACTAGCGGGAGGTACGAGCAGTACTTC.

The rearrangement uses TRBV15 and TRBJ2-3; no clear D gene. Germline V gives CDR1 LNHNV, CDR2 YYDKDF (reference sequence). The CDR3 has 14 amino acids. V lost 0 bases, J lost 6 bases, and 10 bases lay in between. The CDR3, as DNA: TGTGCCACCAGCAGAGAGCCCGCCCCCGATACGCAGTATTTT. It is translated as CATSREPAPDTQYF.

This chain links TRBV2 with TRBJ2-3; 7 bases are a match to TRBD1. The J segment lost 5 bases and the V segment lost 6 bases, leaving 11 bases of the junction unmatched. The CDR3 spans 15 residues. In germline, CDR1 is SNHLY, CDR2 FYNNEI. Here the CDR3 reads CASRERTGVGDTQYF. DNA of the CDR3: TGTGCCAGCAGGGAACGTACAGGGGTTGGAGATACGCAGTATTTT.

This CDR3 reads CASSGGSDTQYF. The CDR3 DNA reads TGCGCCAGCAGTGGAGGGTCAGATACGCAGTATTTT. V gene TRBV10-1 combines with J gene TRBJ2-3; D perhaps matches TRBD2 (5 bases). Germline CDR1 reads WNHNN; CDR2 reads SYGVQD (reference sequence). Deletions cut 4 bases from V and 4 bases from J, with 6 bases between. The CDR3 loop spans 12 amino acids.

This chain connects TRBV7-9 to TRBJ1-2; TRBD1 agrees at 7 bases. The CDR3 length is 15 residues. J lost 2 bases, V lost 7 bases, and 10 bases had no gene match. The germline V gene has CDR1 SEHNR and CDR2 FQNEAQ (reference sequence). The CDR3: CASTPEGQRNYGYTF. The CDR3 nucleotides are TGTGCCAGCACTCCTGAGGGACAGAGAAACTATGGCTACACCTTC.

This clone was seen more than once but under ten times. V gene TRBV14 combines with J gene TRBJ2-2; D possibly matches TRBD1 or TRBD2 (6 bases each). This CDR3 region has 18 residues. V lost 3 bases and J 0 bases, leaving 17 bases between the germline ends. Germline CDR1 SGHDN, CDR2 FVKESK. The CDR3 spells CASSQGHSSGANTGELFF. DNA of the CDR3: TGTGCCAGCAGCCAGGGACATAGCTCGGGGGCGAACACCGGGGAGCTGTTTTTT. Looking up the rest from reference TRBV14 and TRBJ2-2 gives the full variable domain: EAGVTQFPSHSVIEKGQTVTLRCDPISGHDNLYWYRRVMGKEIKFLLHFVKESKQDESGMPNNRFLAERTGGTYSTLKVQPAELEDSGVYFCASSQGHSSGANTGELFFGEGSRLTVL.

The chain uses TRBV6-1 and TRBJ2-3; 9 nucleotides match TRBD1. Trimming at V came to 7 bases and at J to 4 bases, leaving 9 bases not matched to a gene. CDR3 length: 15 amino acids. Germline V CDR1 and CDR2: MNHNS, SASEGT. The CDR3 protein is CASTIGTGFADTQYF. The CDR3 nucleotides are TGTGCCAGCACAATCGGGACAGGGTTCGCAGATACGCAGTATTTT.